This T cell receptor (beta chain) originates from a study of beta chain features in type 1 diabetes. Reverse transcribing all isolated RNA meant expressed TCRB transcripts were sequenced. The repertoire was sequenced with immunoSEQ multiplex PCR; TCRdb's copy has only in-frame clones and lacks some. Among some 240,000 clones listed, about a sixth were seen once. Donors contributed one heparinised blood draw apiece, averaging approximately 100 mL. Whole-study findings and limits: There was no resolution here of whether HLA type influences TCRB rearrangement. Moderate yet significant TCRB CDR3 shortening was seen in Type 1 diabetes patients in all four CD4+ subsets.

This clone has just a few counts. The antigen remains unidentified. The sample has other DNA sequences that encode this CDR3 too. Germline-derived CDR1 and CDR2 are GTSNPN and SVGIG (reference sequence). This CDR3 comprises 11 residues. The ends were cut back, 0 bases at V and 5 bases at J, with 3 bases in the middle. Sequenced sample: naive CD4+ T cells from blood. V and J are TRBV30 and TRBJ2-3; D not resolved. This receptor was identified in a man aged 25-45 years with type 1 diabetes. This CDR3 is CAWSVGDTQYF. For the CDR3, the DNA is TGTGCCTGGAGTGTCGGAGATACGCAGTATTTT.